The rows below give T cell receptor beta chains drawn from one sample of a study of T cells expressing NK-cell markers. TCRdb reprocessed the 5' RACE reads and keeps a single row for each CDR3 protein, giving no DNA. The table lists some 600,000 distinct CDR3 sequences. The sample consisted of blood T cells: a sorted CD56 or NKG2C T cell subset, CD4+ or CD8+ T cells, or bulk PBMC T cells (not recorded which). The receptors stem from a man aged 18-30 years in good health. The CDR3 runs from the conserved cysteine through the conserved F or W. Fields, in order: clone size, V gene, J gene, CDR3 protein. Where a row states a size, it is once, few, many or the class of an expanded clone; other rows omit it.

abundance: NA
v_gene: TRBV6-2/TRBV6-3
j_gene: TRBJ2-3
CDR3aa: CASSYLGGRAGNTQYF

abundance: NA
v_gene: TRBV10-2
j_gene: TRBJ2-3
CDR3aa: CASSDWAPSSTDTQYF

abundance: NA
v_gene: TRBV18
j_gene: TRBJ2-1
CDR3aa: CASSPIAGGVSNEQFF

abundance: NA
v_gene: TRBV5-1
j_gene: TRBJ2-2
CDR3aa: CASSLDRQANTGELFF

abundance: NA
v_gene: TRBV5-1
j_gene: TRBJ1-3
CDR3aa: CASSPDRRNTIYF

abundance: NA
v_gene: TRBV6-5
j_gene: TRBJ2-1
CDR3aa: CASSYSLAALSSYNEQFF

abundance: NA
v_gene: TRBV7-2
j_gene: TRBJ2-2
CDR3aa: CASSLSSGGNTGELFF

abundance: NA
v_gene: TRBV20-1
j_gene: TRBJ1-1
CDR3aa: CSARHLGGSAFF

abundance: NA
v_gene: TRBV11-1
j_gene: TRBJ2-6
CDR3aa: CASSSPGLLLSGANVLTF

abundance: NA
v_gene: TRBV15
j_gene: TRBJ2-1
CDR3aa: CATSREVPGSYNEQFF

abundance: NA
v_gene: TRBV20-1
j_gene: TRBJ2-7
CDR3aa: CSASKPRETGEQYF

abundance: NA
v_gene: TRBV5-6
j_gene: TRBJ2-3
CDR3aa: CASRGGPGADTQYF

abundance: medium-sized
v_gene: TRBV29-1
j_gene: TRBJ1-3
CDR3aa: CSVDGTGDSGNTIYF

abundance: NA
v_gene: TRBV15
j_gene: TRBJ2-2
CDR3aa: CATSGGLIANTGELFF

abundance: NA
v_gene: TRBV19
j_gene: TRBJ2-3
CDR3aa: CASSIHKATSTDTQYF

abundance: NA
v_gene: TRBV12-3/TRBV12-4
j_gene: TRBJ2-2
CDR3aa: CASSLGRSYSGELFF

abundance: NA
v_gene: TRBV6-5
j_gene: TRBJ1-1
CDR3aa: CASSYRTGGNTEAFF

abundance: NA
v_gene: TRBV12-3/TRBV12-4
j_gene: TRBJ2-1
CDR3aa: CASSLYGSSGNEQFF

abundance: NA
v_gene: TRBV11-1
j_gene: TRBJ2-3
CDR3aa: CASSPRPGTDTQYF

abundance: NA
v_gene: TRBV6-1
j_gene: TRBJ2-7
CDR3aa: CASSEDIYSYEQYF

abundance: NA
v_gene: TRBV11-2
j_gene: TRBJ2-1
CDR3aa: CASSPRDGNNEQFF

abundance: NA
v_gene: TRBV7-2
j_gene: TRBJ2-1
CDR3aa: CASSPGRSSYNEQFF

abundance: NA
v_gene: TRBV7-9
j_gene: TRBJ2-1
CDR3aa: CASSSGTNYNEQFF

abundance: NA
v_gene: TRBV19
j_gene: TRBJ2-1
CDR3aa: CASHPGRLSDEQCF

abundance: NA
v_gene: TRBV11-3
j_gene: TRBJ2-3
CDR3aa: CASSLDGTGRRTDTQYF

abundance: NA
v_gene: TRBV4-3
j_gene: TRBJ2-2
CDR3aa: CASSQNPAGQAAGELFF

abundance: NA
v_gene: TRBV5-4
j_gene: TRBJ2-1
CDR3aa: CASSPTLTPNKVEQFF

abundance: NA
v_gene: TRBV19
j_gene: TRBJ1-2
CDR3aa: CASSHDRGLGYGYTF

abundance: NA
v_gene: TRBV11-2
j_gene: TRBJ1-1
CDR3aa: CASSLNAGQQAFF

abundance: NA
v_gene: TRBV7-6
j_gene: TRBJ2-3
CDR3aa: CASSMGQAWLYF

abundance: NA
v_gene: TRBV15
j_gene: TRBJ1-5
CDR3aa: CATSNPGRRNSNQPQHF

abundance: NA
v_gene: TRBV27
j_gene: TRBJ2-1
CDR3aa: CASKGLAGTSYNEQFF

abundance: NA
v_gene: TRBV12-3/TRBV12-4
j_gene: TRBJ1-5
CDR3aa: CASSRGTGYASNQPQHF

abundance: NA
v_gene: TRBV6-5
j_gene: TRBJ2-1
CDR3aa: CASSSLGGRLYNEQFF

abundance: NA
v_gene: TRBV24-1
j_gene: TRBJ2-1
CDR3aa: CATSDTPGLAGEVEEQFF

abundance: NA
v_gene: TRBV6-5
j_gene: TRBJ1-4
CDR3aa: CASSLQGRNEKLFF

abundance: NA
v_gene: TRBV12-3/TRBV12-4
j_gene: TRBJ1-2
CDR3aa: CASRHAGDRVGYGYTF

abundance: NA
v_gene: TRBV5-1
j_gene: TRBJ1-4
CDR3aa: CASSPGQGNNEKLFF

abundance: NA
v_gene: TRBV11-2
j_gene: TRBJ2-3
CDR3aa: CASSLDPGLAGGTDTQYF

abundance: NA
v_gene: TRBV3-1
j_gene: TRBJ2-7
CDR3aa: CASRRDSTTLSYEQYF